This TCR beta chain was sequenced in a study of long-term antiretroviral therapy in people with HIV. General study findings and limits: Transplant donor controls retained higher diversity, though diversity increased after ART. HIV repertoire CDR3 lengths ranged less widely than those of controls. Clones showing expansion before ART dominated the repertoire at all time points. There were no data on ART adherence, viral resistance or therapy changes, a gap that limits inferences about post-ART repertoire changes.

As for this clone: Its antigen is unknown.

The ends were cut back, 6 bases at V and 0 bases at J, with 12 bases in the middle. From germline, CDR1 is MNHNS and CDR2 SASEGT. This CDR3 is built from 14 residues. With survey level as its setting, the immunoSEQ assay was v3.0. Measured with immunoSEQ multiplex PCR; TCRdb has only the in-frame clones, and not every one. The repertoire holds some 14,000 clones, around 76% seen once, with 28% in the top ten. Sequencing was performed on unsorted PBMCs, taken 3.1 years after starting antiretroviral therapy. This clonotype was sampled from a man aged 35-49 years with HIV. V and J are TRBV6-1 and TRBJ2-7; D gene uncertain. The CDR3 nucleotides read TGTGCCAGCAGAGTAGTGCGAAGCTCCTACGAGCAGTACTTC. Translating it yields CASRVVRSSYEQYF.